The 16 T cell receptor beta chains below come from one sample, sequenced in a study of T cell responses to AZD1222 COVID-19 vaccine. Sequenced by immunoSEQ multiplex PCR; TCRdb stores in-frame clones only, minus some. Among about 170,000 clones listed, around 90% were seen once. The sample consisted of peripheral blood, taken on day 0 of AZD1222 vaccination. These receptors originate from an adult in good health.

This sequence joins TRBV30 and TRBJ1-1; a possible D gene is TRBD1 (5 bases). The CDR3 is 13 amino acids. Trimming took 5 bases from V and 1 from J, leaving 11 bases between them. Per the germline V gene, CDR1 is GTSNPN and CDR2 is SVGIG (reference sequence). Here the CDR3 reads CAWGRDRNTEAFF. The CDR3, as DNA: TGTGCCTGGGGCCGAGACAGGAACACTGAAGCTTTCTTT. Full variable domain (missing parts from reference TRBV30 and TRBJ1-1): SQTIHQWPATLVQPVGSPLSLECTVEGTSNPNLYWYRQAAGRGLQLLFYSVGIGQISSEVPQNLSASRPQDRQFILSSKKLLLSDSGFYLCAWGRDRNTEAFFGQGTRLTVV.

The chain has TRBV18 and TRBJ2-5; 13 positions agree with TRBD2. V lost 8 bases, J lost 4 bases, and 10 bases stayed unmatched. The CDR3 runs 16 residues. Per the germline V gene, CDR1 is KGHSH and CDR2 is LQKENI. In nucleotides, the CDR3 is TGTGCCAGCCAGCGGACTAGCGGGAGAAGTGGAGAGACCCAGTACTTC. It is translated as CASQRTSGRSGETQYF.

Written as DNA, the CDR3 is TGTGCCAGCTCTTTTTATTTGAACACTGAAGCTTTCTTT. Translation gives CASSFYLNTEAFF. J is TRBJ1-1 and V is TRBV19, with no clear D. This CDR3 region has 13 residues. The V end lost 9 bases, the J end lost 0 bases, and 11 bases lay between the germline ends. CDR1 and CDR2 from the germline V gene are LNHDA and SQIVND (reference sequence).

The V and J genes are TRBV12-3 or TRBV12-4 and TRBJ2-7; D ambiguous. CDR3 length: 13 residues. V shed 8 bases and J shed 0 bases, with 11 bases lying between them. The CDR3 spells CASRAASSYEQYF. The CDR3 coding sequence is TGTGCCAGCCGGGCCGCGAGCTCCTACGAGCAGTACTTC.

This clone appeared a few times. The chain recombines TRBV5-1 with TRBJ2-7; 7 bases line up with TRBD2. Germline loops: CDR1 SGHRS, CDR2 YFSETQ. The CDR3 has 16 amino acids. Unmatched junction bases numbered 7, after V lost 0 bases and J lost 1 base. The CDR3 bases are TGCGCCAGCAGCTTGGTCGTTAGCGGGCCTTCCTACGAGCAGTACTTC. It translates to CASSLVVSGPSYEQYF.

Note on this clone: The junction and the germline gene differ at one end; a read error may be behind it. The V and J genes are TRBV19 and TRBJ2-6; D gene unclear. The CDR3 spans 13 residues. CDR1 is LNHDA and CDR2 is SQIVND in the germline V gene (reference sequence). The CDR3 sequence is CASRPTGANVLTF. Written as DNA, the CDR3 is TGTGCGAGTAGACCCACTGGGGCCAACGTCCTGACTTTC.

V gene TRBV29-1 combines with J gene TRBJ1-2, with 7 nucleotides matching TRBD1. The germline gives CDR1 SQVTM, CDR2 ANQGSEA. This CDR3 region has 12 residues. J lost 2 bases, V lost 7 bases, and 4 bases had no gene match. CDR3 region: CSALTGNYGYTF. The CDR3 region has the DNA TGCAGCGCCTTGACAGGGAACTATGGCTACACCTTC.

V usage is TRBV6-1 and J usage is TRBJ1-1; D remains unclear. The CDR3 runs 14 residues. CDR1 MNHNS and CDR2 SASEGT come from the germline V gene. Trimming pared 3 bases from V and 0 bases from J, leaving 8 bases between. The CDR3 nucleotides are TGTGCCAGCAGTGAGGCGGGTATGAACACTGAAGCTTTCTTT. This translates into CASSEAGMNTEAFF.

This chain links TRBV4-1 with TRBJ2-7, with 9 bases fitting TRBD2. In germline, CDR1 is MGHRA, CDR2 YSYEKL. The CDR3 totals 14 residues. The junction had 4 bases not matched to a gene; V was cut back by 2 bases and J by 5 bases. The CDR3 loop reads CASSQPGLAHEQYF. The CDR3 DNA sequence: TGCGCCAGCAGCCAACCGGGACTAGCCCACGAGCAGTACTTC.

The genes are TRBV18 and TRBJ1-2, with 8 bases aligning to TRBD1. Germline V gene sequence: CDR1 KGHSH, CDR2 LQKENI. This CDR3 region has 14 residues. The trim removed 5 bases at V and 4 bases at J, leaving 6 bases unmatched. The CDR3 here is CASSAGTGVYGYTF. The CDR3 nucleotides are TGTGCCAGCTCAGCCGGGACAGGAGTCTATGGCTACACCTTC.

This clone was detected once. The chain recombines TRBV5-1 with TRBJ1-2, with D perhaps matching TRBD1 (6 bases). Deletions cut 4 bases from V and 8 bases from J, with 12 bases between. Germline V gene data show CDR1 as SGHRS and CDR2 as YFSETQ. CDR3 length equals 12 residues. This chain's CDR3 is CASSPVGGGYTF. Here the CDR3 DNA reads TGCGCCAGCAGCCCGGTGGGGGGCGGCTACACCTTC.

The rearrangement links TRBV5-4 to TRBJ2-3; D not certain. The ends were cut back, 4 bases at V and 4 bases at J, with 10 bases in the middle. The CDR3 loop spans 13 amino acids. CDR1 SGHNT and CDR2 YYREEE come from the germline V gene (reference sequence). Written as DNA, the CDR3 is TGTGCCAGCAGCACACCCTCCGCAGATACGCAGTATTTT. Translating it yields CASSTPSADTQYF.

Here the CDR3 reads CASSLPTNEKLFF. In nucleotides, the CDR3 is TGCGCCAGCAGCTTACCAACTAATGAAAAACTGTTTTTT. The V and J genes are TRBV5-1 and TRBJ1-4; D uncertain. The germline V and J ends were trimmed by 2 bases and 0 bases, with 2 bases remaining between them. The germline V gene encodes CDR1 SGHRS and CDR2 YFSETQ. CDR3 length: 13 residues. The whole variable domain, remainder taken from reference TRBV5-1 and TRBJ1-4, is KAGVTQTPRYLIKTRGQQVTLSCSPISGHRSVSWYQQTPGQGLQFLFEYFSETQRNKGNFPGRFSGRQFSNSRSEMNVSTLELGDSALYLCASSLPTNEKLFFGSGTQLSVL.

The genes are TRBV19 and TRBJ2-7, with 15 bases fitting TRBD2. This CDR3 region has 18 residues. Unmatched junction bases numbered 16, after V lost 6 bases and J lost 7 bases. Germline V CDR1 and CDR2: LNHDA, SQIVND (reference sequence). The CDR3 nucleotides are TGTGCCAGTAGCCTGCCGGGACTAGCGGGAGGCCCCACGGGGGAGCAGTACTTC. Its translation is CASSLPGLAGGPTGEQYF. The whole variable domain, remainder taken from reference TRBV19 and TRBJ2-7, is DGGITQSPKYLFRKEGQNVTLSCEQNLNHDAMYWYRQDPGQGLRLIYYSQIVNDFQKGDIAEGYSVSREKKESFPLTVTSAQKNPTAFYLCASSLPGLAGGPTGEQYFGPGTRLTVT.

The genes are TRBV12-5 and TRBJ1-1; tentatively, D is TRBD1 (5 bases). The CDR3 sequence is 13 residues long. V gave up 2 bases and J gave up 1 base, with 5 bases separating them. Germline CDR1 and CDR2: LGHNT and FRNRAP. The CDR3 spells CASGLRGNTEAFF. CDR3 DNA: TGTGCTAGTGGTTTGAGGGGGAACACTGAAGCTTTCTTT.

The V call is TRBV5-1, the J call TRBJ2-3, with 10 bases matching TRBD2. J gave up 4 bases and V 3 bases, and 5 bases lay outside the gene matches. The CDR3 has 15 amino acids. Germline V gives CDR1 SGHRS, CDR2 YFSETQ. CDR3 region: CASSSSSGRSDTQYF. CDR3 DNA: TGCGCCAGCAGCTCCTCTAGCGGGAGATCAGATACGCAGTATTTT.